The rows below give T cell receptor beta chains drawn from one sample of a study of blood T cell repertoires in COVID-19. Clones were sequenced by immunoSEQ multiplex PCR, and TCRdb holds only the in-frame ones, with some missing. This sample has tens of thousands of clones, with 81% found just once. The specimen was peripheral blood. These receptors came from a man in his sixties with COVID-19, enrolled during active disease. Each CDR3 is given with its conserved first and last residue. The order of the fields is V gene, J gene, D gene, CDR3 protein, CDR3 DNA. A D gene is named only where the DNA matches it firmly.

v_gene: TRBV7-3; j_gene: TRBJ1-3; d_gene: NA; CDR3aa: CASSLQGNSGNTIYF; CDR3nt: TGTGCCAGCAGCTTACAGGGGAATTCTGGAAACACCATATATTTT
v_gene: TRBV5-4; j_gene: TRBJ1-2; d_gene: TRBD1; CDR3aa: CASSIPGQGNGGYTF; CDR3nt: TGTGCCAGCAGCATACCCGGACAGGGAAACGGTGGCTACACCTTC
v_gene: TRBV30; j_gene: TRBJ2-3; d_gene: NA; CDR3aa: CAWSRGGTDTQYF; CDR3nt: TGTGCCTGGAGTAGAGGAGGCACAGATACGCAGTATTTT
v_gene: TRBV9; j_gene: TRBJ2-2; d_gene: NA; CDR3aa: CASSVGARELFF; CDR3nt: TGTGCCAGCAGCGTTGGGGCTCGGGAGCTGTTTTTT
v_gene: TRBV19; j_gene: TRBJ2-7; d_gene: NA; CDR3aa: CASSMQKSYEQYF; CDR3nt: TGTGCCAGTAGTATGCAAAAGAGCTACGAGCAGTACTTC
v_gene: TRBV5-1; j_gene: TRBJ1-3; d_gene: NA; CDR3aa: CASSLREVLFGNTIYF; CDR3nt: TGCGCCAGCAGCTTGCGAGAAGTTCTCTTTGGAAACACCATATATTTT
v_gene: TRBV3-1/TRBV3-2; j_gene: TRBJ2-3; d_gene: TRBD2; CDR3aa: CASSQGLAGGADTQYF; CDR3nt: TGTGCCAGCAGCCAAGGCTTGGCGGGAGGGGCAGATACGCAGTATTTT
v_gene: TRBV12-3/TRBV12-4; j_gene: TRBJ1-2; d_gene: NA; CDR3aa: CASSLPGNYGYTF; CDR3nt: TGTGCCAGCAGTTTGCCAGGGAACTATGGCTACACCTTC
v_gene: TRBV5-6; j_gene: TRBJ2-7; d_gene: TRBD2; CDR3aa: CASSLRGTSGGRYEQYF; CDR3nt: TGTGCCAGCAGCTTACGTGGGACTAGCGGGGGGAGGTACGAGCAGTACTTC
v_gene: TRBV5-4; j_gene: TRBJ2-2; d_gene: NA; CDR3aa: CASSLKGVVTGELFF; CDR3nt: TGTGCCAGCAGCTTGAAGGGGGTTGTCACCGGGGAGCTGTTTTTT
v_gene: TRBV10-3; j_gene: TRBJ2-5; d_gene: TRBD1; CDR3aa: CAIQAGQGWETQYF; CDR3nt: TGTGCCATTCAGGCGGGACAGGGGTGGGAGACCCAGTACTTC
v_gene: TRBV18; j_gene: TRBJ2-5; d_gene: TRBD2; CDR3aa: CASSPFSGGETQYF; CDR3nt: TGTGCCAGCTCACCGTTTTCGGGGGGGGAGACCCAGTACTTC
v_gene: TRBV5-4; j_gene: TRBJ1-4; d_gene: NA; CDR3aa: CASSLRGHSEGKLFF; CDR3nt: TGTGCCAGCAGCTTGCGGGGACATTCCGAAGGAAAACTGTTTTTT
v_gene: TRBV7-2; j_gene: TRBJ1-6; d_gene: NA; CDR3aa: CASSTGPESPLHF; CDR3nt: TGTGCCAGCAGCACAGGGCCGGAATCACCCCTCCACTTT
v_gene: TRBV3-1/TRBV3-2; j_gene: TRBJ2-2; d_gene: TRBD2; CDR3aa: CASSQDLWTSGNTGELFF; CDR3nt: TGTGCCAGCAGCCAAGATCTGTGGACTAGCGGGAATACCGGGGAGCTGTTTTTT
v_gene: TRBV27; j_gene: TRBJ1-1; d_gene: NA; CDR3aa: CASRRGQRQAGETEAFF; CDR3nt: TGTGCCAGCAGACGTGGGCAAAGACAGGCCGGAGAGACTGAAGCTTTCTTT
v_gene: TRBV6-5; j_gene: TRBJ1-1; d_gene: NA; CDR3aa: CASSYQGMNTEAFF; CDR3nt: TGTGCCAGCAGTTACCAGGGGATGAACACTGAAGCTTTCTTT
v_gene: TRBV5-4; j_gene: TRBJ2-7; d_gene: TRBD1; CDR3aa: CASSATGTAPGEQYF; CDR3nt: TGTGCCAGCAGCGCGACAGGGACCGCACCTGGCGAGCAGTACTTC
v_gene: TRBV5-6; j_gene: TRBJ1-2; d_gene: TRBD1; CDR3aa: CASSFGDRRNYGYTF; CDR3nt: TGTGCCAGCAGCTTTGGGGACAGGCGTAACTATGGCTACACCTTC
v_gene: TRBV7-9; j_gene: TRBJ2-4; d_gene: NA; CDR3aa: CASSSPGELAKNIQYF; CDR3nt: TGTGCCAGCAGCTCCCCGGGGGAACTAGCCAAAAACATTCAGTACTTC
v_gene: TRBV19; j_gene: TRBJ2-3; d_gene: TRBD2; CDR3aa: CASSRGGRVGTDTQYF; CDR3nt: TGTGCCAGTAGTAGGGGTGGGAGGGTTGGCACAGATACGCAGTATTTT
v_gene: TRBV29-1; j_gene: TRBJ1-2; d_gene: TRBD1; CDR3aa: CNVQGQGGYGYTF; CDR3nt: TGCAACGTTCAGGGACAGGGCGGTTATGGCTACACCTTC